The clone carrying this T cell receptor (beta chain) has a handful of counts. This record comes from a study of T-cell reconstitution after alpha-beta-depleted transplantation in children. The TCRbeta library was prepared with unique molecular identifiers. MiXCR was run by TCRdb on the PCR reads, yielding one entry per CDR3 protein. This sample yields about 500,000 distinct CDR3 sequences, of which about 33% are seen a single time; 2% to 3% belongs to the top ten. Trimming cost V 0 bases and J 1 base, with 10 bases left between them. CDR1 and CDR2 (germline): DFQATT, SNEGSKA (reference sequence). CDR3 length: 15 residues.

The sample was PBMCs from the stem cell graft donor, taken from the stem cell graft. V is TRBV20-1 and J is TRBJ1-3; D not resolved. This TCR came from a human donor who donated a stem cell graft to a child with aplastic anemia. The CDR3 loop is CSARDQIGSGNTIYF. The CDR3 bases are TGCAGTGCTAGAGATCAGATCGGATCTGGAAACACCATATATTTT.